The T cell receptor (beta chain) described here comes from a study of response to subunit inactivated influenza vaccine (dated by TCRdb to the late 2010s). Study-wide context: To follow how T cells responded to a trivalent subunit inactivated influenza vaccine, the researchers relied on deep quantitative profiling of the T cell receptor repertoire. General conclusions and limits of the study: The authors suggested that each seasonal influenza vaccination may recruit only a limited number of new T cells.

A few counts support this clonotype. Its antigen specificity is not known. No much larger clone exists at a distance of one base, and base qualities are not known. CDR1 is given as MNHNS and CDR2 as SASEGT, both from the germline V gene. V loses 6 bases at its end and J loses 2 bases; junction bases beyond the gene matches: 4. The CDR3, cysteine through phenylalanine, is 15 amino acids long. Just CDR3 DNA is preserved here, 45 bases in frame from base 1. Preparation of the library involved RT-PCR. Reads for this sample came from an Illumina HiSeq 2500. TCRdb redid the processing of the public reads, applying fastp at Q25 and MiXCR, and retained in-frame beta chains. A single entry per CDR3 protein holds the most common genes and DNA from its merged rows. This sample gives some 550,000 distinct CDR3 sequences in total; roughly 23% of them show up just once. The ten top clones hold approximately 3% of the sample.

These records were also assigned to another study, of T cells expressing NK-cell markers. In that second paper, the authors write: TCR beta cDNA libraries were made by 5'RACE template switching that added a universal primer site and unique molecular identifiers. In sorted CD3+CD56+NKG2C+, CD3+CD56+NKG2C- and CD3+CD56-NKG2C+ T-cell subsets from 8 or 9 donors, TCR beta-chain repertoires were profiled. Among the eight sequenced donors, seven were HCMV-seropositive and one was HCMV-seronegative. To restrict sorting to alphabetaTCR-expressing T cells, an anti-gammadeltaTCR antibody was added in several experiments. In six donors, the dominant CD3+CD56+NKG2C+ clonotypes were among the top 10 CD8+ clonotypes and accounted for about 1.0-7.5% of CD8+ T cells. Those dominant clonotypes were again the most abundant among CD3+CD56-NKG2C+ cells in a handful of donors, at about 28.3-65%. It remained unclear whether the expanded NKG2C-expressing T cell clones were specific for HCMV antigens. All eight donors whose samples were sequenced were randomly selected healthy volunteers, three of them men and five women. HCMV serostatus was determined by detecting HCMV-specific IgG in serum with a commercial ELISA kit. Peripheral blood mononuclear cells were isolated from blood by Ficoll density gradient centrifugation. Using Miltenyi isolation kits, CD4+ and CD8+ T cells were isolated from PBMC through magnetic immunoseparation. cDNA synthesis was primed from the TCR beta constant segment, followed by two successive PCR amplification steps. Sequencing of the libraries produced 2 x 150 bp reads on Illumina HiSeq 2000/2500, MiSeq or NextSeq. MIGEC was used to demultiplex reads and group reads by UMI, and MiTCR was used to assemble and quantify clonotypes. To exclude erroneous sequences, only TCR cDNA sequences supported by at least two reads were retained. Downstream repertoire analysis used the tcR package, and clonotypes were matched across fractions by CDR3 nucleotide sequence plus V segment. Antigen specificity was annotated against VDJdb with VDJmatch, allowing one amino acid substitution in CDR3.

Sequences were derived from CD4+ T cells sorted from PBMCs, sampled about 12 days after vaccination. The receptor chain draws on TRBV6-1 and TRBJ2-6; 7 junctional bases match TRBD1. The TCR sequence derives from a man aged 50-59 years who received an inactivated influenza vaccine. Donor details come from another sample of the same person, matched by shared clones. The CDR3: CASRSGQAGANVLTF. Read as DNA, the sequence is TGTGCCAGCAGGTCCGGACAGGCTGGGGCCAACGTCCTGACTTTC.